What follows are 9 T cell receptor beta chains derived from one specimen sequenced in a study of blood T cell repertoires in COVID-19. The data were produced by immunoSEQ multiplex PCR, yet TCRdb's version contains in-frame clones alone and is incomplete. Of 130,000 to 150,000 clones in the sample, around nine tenths were seen once. The sample was peripheral blood. Receptors were obtained from a woman aged 45-65 years with acute or convalescent COVID-19.

CDR3 in amino acids: CASSLGQPTNEKLFF. The DNA for the CDR3 is TGTGCCAGTAGCTTGGGACAGCCAACTAATGAAAAACTGTTTTTT. The chain combines TRBV19 with TRBJ1-4; 7 nucleotides agree with TRBD1. Unmatched junction bases numbered 4, after V lost 6 bases and J lost 0 bases. CDR1 and CDR2 (germline): LNHDA, SQIVND (reference sequence). This CDR3 has 15 amino acids.

Here the CDR3 reads CASSYLSGAGELFF. The CDR3 DNA sequence: TGCGCCAGCAGCTATCTATCCGGGGCCGGGGAGCTGTTTTTT. The rearrangement uses TRBV10-1 and TRBJ2-2, with D maybe TRBD2 (5 bases). The germline CDR1 and CDR2 sequences are WNHNN and SYGVQD (reference sequence). The CDR3 has 14 residues. V lost 6 bases to trimming and J lost 6 bases, with 14 bases between them.

J is TRBJ2-7 and V is TRBV4-1, with 12 bases identical to TRBD1. Germline V gene sequence: CDR1 MGHRA, CDR2 YSYEKL. The CDR3 is 16 amino acids. Losses at the gene ends were 1 base for V and 6 bases for J; bases not matched to a gene: 7. The chain's CDR3 is CASSQAAGTGGVEQYF. The DNA of the CDR3 is TGCGCCAGCAGCCAAGCCGCCGGGACAGGGGGCGTCGAGCAGTACTTC.

The chain combines TRBV12-3 or TRBV12-4 with TRBJ1-2; D gene ambiguous. Trimming left V 1 base short and J 8 bases short, with 8 bases between. The CDR3 extends over 12 amino acids. CDR3 region: CASSLGPRGYTF. The DNA for the CDR3 is TGTGCCAGCAGTTTAGGACCGAGGGGCTACACCTTC.

This rearrangement joins TRBV11-1 to TRBJ2-1; 10 positions agree with TRBD2. Germline V gives CDR1 SGHAT, CDR2 FQDESV (reference sequence). Trimming took 1 base from V and 6 from J; bases not matched to a gene: 3. This CDR3 comprises 15 residues. CDR3 in DNA: TGTGCCAGCAGCTTAGGAGCGGGGGGGCTCAATGAGCAGTTCTTC. Translation: CASSLGAGGLNEQFF.

The V and J genes are TRBV28 and TRBJ1-2; 7 positions agree with TRBD1. Germline V gives CDR1 MDHEN, CDR2 SYDVKM. CDR3 length: 14 residues. Trimming cost V 3 bases and J 5 bases; bases outside gene matches: 6. The CDR3 protein is CASSFLTGRYGYTF. The CDR3 DNA follows: TGTGCCAGCAGTTTCCTGACAGGGAGGTATGGCTACACCTTC.

CDR3 region: CASSLVGDRGFNEQFF. CDR3 nucleotides: TGTGCCAGCAGCTTAGTCGGGGACAGGGGGTTCAATGAGCAGTTCTTC. This chain connects TRBV11-3 to TRBJ2-1; 11 positions agree with TRBD1. The CDR3 spans 16 residues. Germline assignment: CDR1 SGHNT and CDR2 YENEEA. V shed 1 base and J 6 bases; nucleotides not matched to a gene: 5.

The rearrangement joins TRBV19 to TRBJ1-2; the D gene is possibly TRBD1 (5 bases). CDR3 length equals 12 residues. The V end was cut by 5 bases, the J end by 8 bases, with 12 bases between. CDR1 and CDR2 from the germline V gene are LNHDA and SQIVND (reference sequence). The CDR3 DNA follows: TGTGCCAGTAGTTGGATAGGGGTCGGCTACACCTTC. As protein: CASSWIGVGYTF.

The CDR3 DNA reads TGTGCCAGCTCACCGGGCAACCAAGAGACCCAGTACTTC. Amino acids: CASSPGNQETQYF. This rearrangement joins TRBV18 to TRBJ2-5; D remains unclear. The V gene's germline CDR1 is KGHSH and CDR2 LQKENI. Trimming removed 3 bases from V and 0 bases from J, with 5 bases in between. The CDR3 runs to 13 residues.